This T cell receptor (beta chain) came from a study of beta chain features in type 1 diabetes (dated by TCRdb to the late 2010s). The study in broad terms: No differences in mean age, gender distribution, total cell number or subset yield were found between patients and healthy donors. In the study, recently diagnosed type 1 diabetes patients and matched healthy donors were compared on the TCRB repertoires of their sorted circulating CD4+ T cell subsets. Across all samples, fewer than 130 million sorted cells were examined, and cell number per subset correlated strongly with RNA yield. Regulatory and stem cell-like memory subsets were obtained from only 8 patients and roughly 8 healthy donors, while naive and central memory subsets were obtained from all 30 or so donors. On the study overall, not on this receptor specifically: In all four CD4+ subsets, TCRB CDR3 length was moderately but significantly shorter in type 1 diabetes patients. Only small numbers of individuals were included in the HLA sub-analyses, which left unresolved whether HLA type had any influence on TCRB rearrangement. The naive, central memory and regulatory TCRB repertoires appeared to resemble one another more closely among patients than among healthy donors. Shorter templates might have been favored by PCR, but patient and control samples were amplified and corrected together, so both groups would have been affected equally by any skew. Because cDNA rather than genomic DNA was sequenced, highly expressing activated cells could have been over-represented, although no difference in activation and CD3 levels was found between groups. Fewer insertions and more nucleotide deletions at VDJ recombination sites were observed in patients with type 1 diabetes, implying thymic rearrangement abnormalities.

V loses 4 bases, J loses 5 bases, and the germline ends lie 15 bases apart. CDR1 is given as SGHRS and CDR2 as YFSETQ, both from the germline V gene. From cysteine to phenylalanine, the CDR3 is 14 amino acids long. Only the CDR3 part of the read is kept: 42 bases, read in frame from the first base. From each donor, a single peripheral blood sample of around 120 mL on average was drawn into heparinised tubes. Using a panel that included CD45RO, CCR7, CD25, CD127, CD95 and CD27, naive, central memory, regulatory and stem cell-like memory CD4+ T cells were sorted on a BD FACSAria II. A purity above 98% was achieved for all sorted populations. PBMCs were separated immediately by Lymphoprep density gradient centrifugation and were stained directly, without being cultured. So that batch effects would be minimized, each experiment stained and sorted samples in pairs, pairing one healthy donor with one patient.

The High Capacity cDNA Reverse Transcription Kit was used to reverse transcribe all of the isolated RNA, meaning that expressed TCRB transcripts were what got sequenced. Naive, central memory and regulatory T cell samples underwent deep immunoSEQ sequencing, averaging around 4 million total reads per sample. Sorted cells were lysed in RLT buffer and RNA was extracted with DNase-treated RNeasy Micro or Mini kits, depending on cell number. Each cell subset was processed separately to prevent cross-contamination, with patient and healthy donor samples processed together. TCRB sequences were amplified from cDNA with the immunoSEQ multiplex PCR, producing 87-bp fragments spanning the CDR3 region. Sequencing of the amplicons was performed on the Illumina HiSeq platform. Per the source publication's procedure: PCR bias was corrected computationally using synthetic template baselines, and reads within Hamming distance 2 were collapsed, with unmergeable singletons discarded. Reads were aligned to IMGT to assign V, D and J genes, CDR3 length, and insertions or deletions at six rearrangement sites. Within each subset, clonotype counts were normalized to sorted cell number, and only after that were true diversity and Gini coefficients computed with the tcR R package. The overlap coefficient, calculated on TCRB nucleotide sequences, was used to measure repertoire sharing. TCRdb stores this immuneACCESS table with in-frame sequences only. Part of the clones is absent; in the studies checked, under half of the shortfall reflects unresolved V genes, and no reason is known for the rest. V and J calls and clone size are those listed in that table; D and trimming were worked out from the DNA. The sample table shows roughly 160,000 clones, and roughly 8% are seen once. About 1% of the sample is in the top ten clones.

This clone was detected ten times or more. Its specific antigen is unknown. There are no base qualities to consult, and no much larger clone falls within one base. The chain was built from TRBV5-1 and TRBJ2-5; TRBD2 might be the D gene, on 7 matching bases. Material: central memory CD4+ T cells from blood. This receptor was taken from a woman in her 40s with type 1 diabetes. The DNA sequence follows: TGCGCCAGCAGCAGCCATGGGGGGGCCGAGACCCAGTACTTC. The resulting protein is CASSSHGGAETQYF.